This is a list of T cell receptor beta chains from one sample in a study of cytomegalovirus exposure and HLA in healthy donors. Libraries were prepared by immunoSEQ multiplex PCR; TCRdb keeps only in-frame clonotypes and omits some of them. Seen in this sample are over 40,000 clones; the ten most common clones hold more than 5.5%. The sample comprised PBMCs. These receptors all stem from a man younger than 45 in good health and CMV-seronegative. CDR3s include the opening cysteine and the closing phenylalanine or tryptophan. A D gene is named only where the DNA matches it firmly.

V	J	D	CDR3	DNA
TRBV7-9	TRBJ1-2	TRBD1	CASSLGTGGSYGYTF	TGTGCCAGCAGCCTAGGGACAGGGGGCAGCTATGGCTACACCTTC
TRBV6-1	TRBJ1-1	.	CASSGIGQREAFF	TGTGCCAGCAGTGGAATCGGACAGCGTGAAGCTTTCTTT
TRBV15	TRBJ1-2	.	CATSIVGGYGYTF	TGTGCCACCAGCATAGTGGGGGGGTATGGCTACACCTTC
TRBV2	TRBJ1-3	TRBD1	CASSGGTGVNSGNTIYF	TGTGCCAGCAGTGGGGGGACAGGCGTCAACTCTGGAAACACCATATATTTT
TRBV2	TRBJ2-3	TRBD2	CASSDSGRATDTQYF	TGTGCCAGCAGTGATAGCGGGAGGGCCACAGATACGCAGTATTTT
TRBV4-1	TRBJ1-2	TRBD1	CASSQEGQRYGYTF	TGCGCCAGCAGCCAAGAGGGACAGCGCTATGGCTACACCTTC
TRBV5-6	TRBJ2-2	.	CASSLAFPGELFF	TGTGCCAGCAGCTTGGCCTTTCCCGGGGAGCTGTTTTTT
TRBV5-1	TRBJ2-3	.	CASSLSSRDTQYF	TGCGCCAGCAGCTTGTCCTCCCGAGATACGCAGTATTTT
TRBV5-1	TRBJ2-2	.	CASSLGQGSTGELFF	TGCGCCAGCAGCTTGGGGCAGGGATCCACCGGGGAGCTGTTTTTT
TRBV5-1	TRBJ1-4	.	CASSLSGSNEKLFF	TGCGCCAGCAGCTTGTCAGGTTCTAATGAAAAACTGTTTTTT
TRBV5-5	TRBJ2-7	TRBD1	CASSLGAGGHEQSF	TGTGCCAGCAGCTTGGGGGCAGGGGGCCACGAGCAGTCCTTC
TRBV7-2	TRBJ2-7	TRBD2	CASNKGGSAYEQYF	TGTGCCAGCAACAAGGGAGGGAGCGCCTACGAGCAGTACTTC
TRBV2	TRBJ2-7	TRBD2	CASSERWLAGAYEQYF	TGTGCCAGCAGTGAAAGGTGGCTAGCGGGAGCGTACGAGCAGTACTTC
TRBV29-1	TRBJ1-5	.	CSVAGGDNQPQHF	TGCAGCGTGGCGGGGGGCGATAATCAGCCCCAGCATTTT
TRBV7-3	TRBJ2-5	TRBD1	CASSKGQGETQYF	TGTGCCAGCAGCAAGGGACAGGGTGAGACCCAGTACTTC
TRBV20-1	TRBJ2-4	TRBD1	CSARAGQGRYF	TGCAGTGCTAGGGCCGGACAGGGGCGGTACTTC